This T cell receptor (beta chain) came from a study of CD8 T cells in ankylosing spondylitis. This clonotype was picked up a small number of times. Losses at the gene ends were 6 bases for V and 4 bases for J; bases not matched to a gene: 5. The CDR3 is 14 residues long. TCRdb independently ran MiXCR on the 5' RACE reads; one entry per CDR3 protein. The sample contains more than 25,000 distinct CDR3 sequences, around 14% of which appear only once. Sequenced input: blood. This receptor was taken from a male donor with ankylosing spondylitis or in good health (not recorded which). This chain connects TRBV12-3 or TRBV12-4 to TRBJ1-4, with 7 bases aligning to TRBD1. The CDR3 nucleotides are TGTGCCAGCAGCCAACAGGGGATTAATGAAAAACTGTTTTTT. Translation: CASSQQGINEKLFF.